Listed below are T cell receptor beta chains from one sample, sequenced in a study of T cells after yellow fever vaccination. TCRdb re-derived calls from the 5' RACE reads in MiXCR, one entry per CDR3 protein. The table shows some 350,000 distinct CDR3 sequences, with over 8% occurring only once. The sample in question was PBMCs, obtained on the day of the first yellow fever vaccination. Source of these receptors: a man aged 18 to 30 who received the YFV17D yellow fever vaccine. Each CDR3 is given with its conserved first and last residue. D genes are given only for firm matches. Clone size is shown for a subset of rows, as once, few, many or a class of expanded clone.

j_call clone_size d_call v_call cdr3_aa cdr3_nt
TRBJ2-2 many NA TRBV5-6 CASSLFRDTGELFF TGTGCCAGCAGCTTGTTCAGAGACACCGGGGAGCTGTTTTTT
TRBJ2-6 NA NA TRBV6-5 CASSYRGAQTANVLTF TGTGCCAGCAGTTACCGGGGGGCGCAAACAGCCAACGTCCTGACTTTC
TRBJ2-5 NA TRBD2 TRBV6-5 CASSYGLAGGVEETQYF TGTGCCAGCAGTTATGGACTAGCGGGGGGGGTGGAAGAGACCCAGTACTTC
TRBJ2-3 few TRBD1 TRBV7-6 CASSRDRGWASTDTQYF TGTGCCAGCAGCCGCGACAGGGGGTGGGCAAGCACAGATACGCAGTATTTT
TRBJ2-3 few TRBD2 TRBV5-1 CASSISPTSGGTDTQYF TGCGCCAGCAGCATCTCCCCGACTAGCGGGGGCACAGATACGCAGTATTTT
TRBJ2-5 few NA TRBV11-2 CASSLEFRGLQETQYF TGTGCCAGCAGCTTAGAATTCCGGGGCTTACAAGAGACCCAGTACTTC
TRBJ2-7 many NA TRBV12-3/TRBV12-4 CASRPMTGPGDEQYF TGTGCCAGCAGACCAATGACAGGGCCGGGGGACGAGCAGTACTTC
TRBJ1-2 NA NA TRBV7-2 CASSFAGRGNNYGYTF TGTGCCAGCAGCTTTGCTGGGAGGGGTAATAACTATGGCTACACCTTC
TRBJ1-5 few NA TRBV7-2 CASSFVGIREPQHF TGTGCCAGCAGCTTCGTGGGGATTCGGGAGCCCCAGCATTTT
TRBJ2-2 many NA TRBV3-1 CASSPPGDTGELFF TGTGCCAGCAGCCCCCCAGGGGACACCGGGGAGCTGTTTTTT
TRBJ2-5 few NA TRBV19 CASSKSGTQYF TGTGCCAGTAGTAAGAGTGGAACCCAGTACTTC
TRBJ2-3 NA NA TRBV5-1 CASTTSTGAPEGDTQYF TGCGCCAGCACAACCTCTACGGGGGCCCCAGAGGGGGATACGCAGTATTTT
TRBJ2-3 NA NA TRBV4-2 CASSQDRGSRTDTQYF TGTGCCAGCAGCCAAGATCGGGGTTCCCGCACAGATACGCAGTATTTT
TRBJ2-5 few TRBD2 TRBV12-3/TRBV12-4 CASRTSGQETQYF TGTGCCAGCAGGACTAGCGGACAAGAGACCCAGTACTTC
TRBJ1-6 few NA TRBV5-4 CASSPMRGSSPLHF TGTGCCAGCAGCCCTATGCGGGGGAGCTCACCCCTCCACTTT
TRBJ2-3 many TRBD2 TRBV7-3 CASSLNQRGGLADTQYF TGTGCCAGCAGCTTAAACCAGCGGGGGGGCCTAGCAGATACGCAGTATTTT
TRBJ2-5 few NA TRBV15 CATSPRVLETQYF TGTGCCACCAGCCCCAGGGTATTGGAGACCCAGTACTTC
TRBJ2-3 NA TRBD2 TRBV7-2 CASSLKGAGGYTQYF TGTGCCAGCAGCTTAAAAGGGGCGGGGGGGTATACGCAGTATTTT
TRBJ1-1 NA NA TRBV6-5 CASSYDFSNTEAFF TGTGCCAGCAGTTACGATTTTTCGAACACTGAAGCTTTCTTT
TRBJ1-2 NA NA TRBV29-1 CSVETGTIDTF TGCAGCGTTGAAACAGGGACCATCGACACCTTC
TRBJ2-4 few NA TRBV12-3/TRBV12-4 CASSLDSVAKNIQYF TGTGCCAGCAGTTTAGACAGCGTAGCCAAAAACATTCAGTACTTC
TRBJ1-1 few NA TRBV14 CASSQEMLDTEAFF TGTGCCAGCAGCCAAGAAATGCTGGACACTGAAGCTTTCTTT
TRBJ2-5 few NA TRBV12-3/TRBV12-4 CASSRTTNQETQYF TGTGCCAGCAGCAGAACGACTAACCAAGAGACCCAGTACTTC
TRBJ2-5 few TRBD2 TRBV5-5 CASSFYSGGGETQYF TGTGCCAGCAGCTTCTATTCTGGCGGGGGGGAGACCCAGTACTTC
TRBJ2-5 many TRBD2 TRBV4-2 CASSWGLPGAETQYF TGTGCCAGCAGCTGGGGACTACCGGGAGCTGAGACCCAGTACTTC
TRBJ1-2 many NA TRBV12-3/TRBV12-4 CASSPPLGRGKNYGYTF TGTGCCAGCAGTCCCCCCCTGGGGAGGGGGAAGAACTATGGCTACACCTTC
TRBJ2-5 many TRBD2 TRBV5-1 CASSFRLAGQETQYF TGCGCCAGCAGCTTCAGACTAGCGGGACAAGAGACCCAGTACTTC
TRBJ2-6 NA NA TRBV19 CASSIGLSGANVLTF TGTGCCAGTAGTATTGGATTATCCGGGGCCAACGTCCTGACTTTC
TRBJ2-1 NA TRBD2 TRBV7-3 CASSLQPSSGGFYNEQFF TGTGCCAGCAGCCTCCAACCCTCTAGCGGGGGGTTTTACAATGAGCAGTTCTTC
TRBJ1-2 NA TRBD1 TRBV4-3 CASSLHLPRTGRKGDGYTF TGCGCCAGCAGCCTACATCTACCCCGGACAGGGCGAAAGGGGGATGGCTACACCTTC
TRBJ2-2 few NA TRBV3-1 CASSQWKQTNTGELFF TGTGCCAGCAGCCAATGGAAGCAAACGAACACCGGGGAGCTGTTTTTT
TRBJ2-1 many NA TRBV5-1 CASSVSRGWEFF TGCGCCAGCAGCGTTTCCCGGGGGTGGGAGTTCTTC
TRBJ2-4 NA NA TRBV5-1 CASSLDGGAKNILYF TGCGCCAGCAGCTTGGACGGGGGAGCCAAAAACATTCTGTACTTC
TRBJ2-5 NA TRBD2 TRBV11-2 CASSRLGLAGGRGETQYF TGTGCCAGCAGCCGGCTGGGACTAGCGGGGGGGCGAGGAGAGACCCAGTACTTC
TRBJ2-3 few TRBD2 TRBV4-3 CASSQEAGGLRDTQYF TGCGCCAGCAGCCAAGAAGCGGGGGGGTTAAGGGATACGCAGTATTTT
TRBJ1-1 few TRBD1 TRBV18 CASSPNMGQGARAEAFF TGTGCCAGCTCACCAAATATGGGACAGGGGGCCCGAGCTGAAGCTTTCTTT